This T cell receptor beta chain was identified in a study of T cell changes during pregnancy in multiple sclerosis. The germline CDR1 and CDR2 sequences are SGHRS and YFSETQ. The CDR3 runs 15 residues. V trimming: 4 bases; J trimming: 2 bases; junction bases outside the gene matches: 7. Produced via immunoSEQ multiplex PCR; TCRdb's table is partial and in-frame only. The sample has 100,000 or so clones, about 94% seen once. The chain has TRBV5-1 and TRBJ1-1; 8 bases map to TRBD1. Sequencing used peripheral blood, obtained before pregnancy. This clonotype was obtained from a female donor with multiple sclerosis, enrolled in a pregnancy study. CDR3 DNA sequence: TGCGCCAGCAGCCCGCCCGGACAGGGTAACACTGAAGCTTTCTTT. Its protein is CASSPPGQGNTEAFF.